The rows below give T cell receptor beta chains drawn from one sample of a study of blood T cell repertoires in COVID-19. Generated by immunoSEQ multiplex PCR, the TCRdb table keeps only in-frame clones and is missing some. The sample has about 75,000 clones, approximately 74% seen once. The specimen was peripheral blood. All receptors come from a human donor with acute or convalescent COVID-19. The donor label of this sample is uncertain. Both conserved end residues are part of each CDR3. A D gene is named only where the DNA matches it firmly. Expanded clones get a size class; other rows say once, few or many, or leave the size out.

-	TRBJ1-5	TRBV6-1	-	TGTGCCAGCAGTGACAGGCTTAGCAATCAGCCCCAGCATTTT	CASSDRLSNQPQHF
-	TRBJ1-2	TRBV6-5	-	TGTGCCAGCAGTTACTCTGCGAGGTTGGGCTATGGCTACACCTTC	CASSYSARLGYGYTF
TRBD2	TRBJ2-3	TRBV7-9	once	TGTGCCAGCAGCCCGACTAGCGGATCCACAGATACGCAGTATTTT	CASSPTSGSTDTQYF
TRBD1	TRBJ1-1	TRBV27	-	TGTGCCAGCAGTTTGCTACAGGGGGGGATGAACACTGAAGCTTTCTTT	CASSLLQGGMNTEAFF
-	TRBJ2-2	TRBV5-1	-	TGCGCCAGCAGCTTGGCTCGGCAACGGGCCGGGGAGCTGTTTTTT	CASSLARQRAGELFF
-	TRBJ2-7	TRBV30	-	TGTGCCTGGCGCTTACTAGGCCGCGAGCAGTACTTC	CAWRLLGREQYF
-	TRBJ1-4	TRBV7-9	-	TGTGCCCAAGGAACAGGGCTCGATAATGAAAAACTGTTTTTT	CAQGTGLDNEKLFF
-	TRBJ2-1	TRBV5-1	-	TGCGCCAGCAGCTCCGGGACGGGCCGGGGAGGGCAGTTCTTC	CASSSGTGRGGQFF
TRBD1	TRBJ2-7	TRBV19	-	TGTGCCAGTAGACCGGGACAGGGTTCATACGAGCAGTACTTC	CASRPGQGSYEQYF
TRBD2	TRBJ2-3	TRBV12-3/TRBV12-4	-	TGTGCCAGCAGTTTTCAGCGGGAGTATACGCAGTATTTT	CASSFQREYTQYF
-	TRBJ1-4	TRBV3-1/TRBV3-2	-	TGTGCCAGCAGCCTTGGGTTCCCGGGGGAAAAACTGTTTTTT	CASSLGFPGEKLFF
-	TRBJ1-5	TRBV5-4	-	TGTGCCAGCAGCTTGGGGTTTGGCCAGCCCCAGCATTTT	CASSLGFGQPQHF
-	TRBJ2-7	TRBV18	-	TGTGCCAGCTCACCACCCCAGGCCGGGGAACAGAGATACGAGCAGTACTTC	CASSPPQAGEQRYEQYF
TRBD1	TRBJ2-5	TRBV13	-	TGTGCCAGCAGCATCTCCTTTACAGGGGAAGAGACCCAGTACTTC	CASSISFTGEETQYF
TRBD2	TRBJ2-5	TRBV12-5	-	TGTGCTAGTGGTTTAGGACTAGCAAACCAAGAGACCCAGTACTTC	CASGLGLANQETQYF
TRBD1	TRBJ2-3	TRBV19	-	TGTGCCAGTAACGGACAGGGGACAGATACGCAGTATTTT	CASNGQGTDTQYF
TRBD1	TRBJ1-2	TRBV19	-	TGTGCCAGTAGTATTACAGGGGTCAACTATGGCTACACCTTC	CASSITGVNYGYTF
TRBD1	TRBJ2-7	TRBV11-2	-	TGTGCCAGCAGCTTCGACCCAGGGGGCGAGCAGTACTTC	CASSFDPGGEQYF
-	TRBJ1-2	TRBV2	-	TGTGCCAGCAGTGGCCTGCCGAAGCGTGGCTACACCTTC	CASSGLPKRGYTF
TRBD1	TRBJ2-4	TRBV9	-	TGTGCCAGCAGCGCATGGGACAGAAACATTCAGTACTTC	CASSAWDRNIQYF
TRBD1	TRBJ2-3	TRBV5-1	-	TGCGCCAGCGCCCAACCGGGACAGGCTAGCACAGATACGCAGTATTTT	CASAQPGQASTDTQYF
-	TRBJ2-7	TRBV4-1	once	TGCGCCAGCAGCCAAGGGACTACCCTATCCTACGAGCAGTACTTC	CASSQGTTLSYEQYF
TRBD2	TRBJ2-5	TRBV6-2/TRBV6-3	-	TGTGCCAGCAGTTACTCTAGCGGGAGGGCCGGGGAGACCCAGTACTTC	CASSYSSGRAGETQYF
TRBD1	TRBJ1-5	TRBV19	-	TGTGCCAGTAGTCTCGACAGGGCAGGAAATCAGCCCCAGCATTTT	CASSLDRAGNQPQHF
TRBD1	TRBJ1-2	TRBV27	-	TGTGCCAGCAGTCGGATGGGACAGGGGAGTTATGGCTACACCTTC	CASSRMGQGSYGYTF
TRBD1	TRBJ1-2	TRBV7-9	-	TGTGCCAGCAGCTTAGGGGGGACAGGGTTATATGGCTACACCTTC	CASSLGGTGLYGYTF
-	TRBJ1-5	TRBV6-2/TRBV6-3	-	TGTGCCAGCAGTTACTGGGGCGGATTGGGTCAGCCCCAGCATTTT	CASSYWGGLGQPQHF